These 5 T cell receptor beta chains originate from one sample sequenced in a study of CXCR3-negative and CXCR3-positive naive CD8 T cells. Broader study findings: The study found more hydrophobic TRB CDR3s in CXCR3-positive naive cells than in CXCR3-negative naive cells.

UMI-tagged TRB cDNA libraries were built via 5' RACE. TCRdb processed the 5' RACE reads again and assigns one entry to each CDR3 protein, with no DNA. Here the sample table reports about 150,000 distinct CDR3 sequences. No antigen has been assigned to these receptors. Input material: naive CXCR3+ CD8+ T cells from blood. The subset was: CD45RO-CCR7+CD27+CD95- naive CD8+ T cells expressing CXCR3 (TNR3+). These receptors originate from a human donor in good health. Some clones in this sample may be carry-over from other donors' samples.

The CDR3 protein is CASSYYGQGSYEQYF. The chain carries TRBV6-6 and TRBJ2-7; without DNA, the TCRdb call of TRBD1 cannot be checked. The germline V gene encodes CDR1 MNHNY and CDR2 SVGAGI (reference sequence). The CDR3 totals 15 residues.

The chain recombines TRBV6-2 or TRBV6-3 with TRBJ1-5; absent DNA, TCRdb's TRBD1 call cannot be checked. The CDR3 runs 17 residues. CDR1 is MNHEY, CDR2 SVGEGT, per germline. The CDR3 sequence: CASSYSIPDRDNQPQHF.

CDR3 in amino acids: CSVEDLDSGIVNEQFF. V and J are TRBV29-1 and TRBJ2-1; TCRdb reports TRBD2, a call that lacks DNA to check it against. Germline V gene lookup returns CDR1 SQVTM and CDR2 ANQGSEA. The CDR3 length is 16 residues.

V usage is TRBV13 and J usage is TRBJ2-5. Germline CDR1 reads PRHDT; CDR2 reads FYEKMQ (reference sequence). The CDR3 is 11 amino acids. CDR3 amino acids: CASSIQETQYF.

The rearrangement uses TRBV28 and TRBJ2-7; the TRBD1 assignment by TCRdb is unverifiable without DNA. Germline lookup yields CDR1 MDHEN and CDR2 SYDVKM. There are 15 residues in the CDR3. This CDR3 reads CASRGTGGESYEQYF. Complete variable domain (other parts from reference TRBV28 and TRBJ2-7): DVKVTQSSRYLVKRTGEKVFLECVQDMDHENMFWYRQDPGLGLRLIYFSYDVKMKEKGDIPEGYSVSREKKERFSLILESASTNQTSMYLCASRGTGGESYEQYFGPGTRLTVT.